This T cell receptor (beta chain) originates from a study of blood T cells in healthy people across ages (dated by TCRdb to the mid-2010s). At the level of the whole study: In model experiments, template switching captured about one uniquely barcoded TCR beta cDNA molecule for every two T cells. Age-related changes in TCR beta repertoire diversity were measured in the study by deep sequencing normalized with unique cDNA molecular identifiers. The donors were split into four age groups: young (average 16 years), middle-aged (over 35), aged (roughly 60) and long-lived (roughly 88). To avoid experimental bias, donors of different ages were spread randomly across the sequencing lanes. Two additional independent replicas of 1 million unique cDNA reads from the same blood draw were analyzed for two donors (one aged 18 to 30 and one aged 80 or older).

What the research found in general, with its limitations: Observed TCR beta diversity correlated strongly with the percentage of naive T cells measured by flow cytometry. As age increased, observed TCR beta diversity per million T cells dropped in a roughly linear way, and a significant reduction was already evident by age roughly 40. Since profiling was done on bulk unsorted PBMCs, naive and antigen-experienced compartments could not be conclusively compared. Compared with the aged group, the long-lived group had more naive CD4+ T cells, fewer expanded clones and increased TCR diversity, suggesting age selection. Estimates of total diversity from one million sequenced T cells were regarded as lower bounds and underestimates. The CMV infection status of donors was not known, potentially confounding age-related changes in expanded clonotypes.

As concerns this clonotype: The antigen it recognizes is unknown. No much larger clone is present one base from it, and per-base qualities are unavailable.

Cut back by 4 bases and 7 bases, the V and J ends lie 12 bases apart. The CDR3 starts with the cysteine, ends with the phenylalanine, and has 13 residues. Only the CDR3 portion is preserved as DNA: 39 bases, with reading frame beginning at the first base. Based on the germline V gene (reference sequence), the CDR1 and CDR2 sequences are SGHKS and YYEKEE. The donors were roughly 40 Caucasian individuals from Russia, aged 6 to 90 years, who were systemically healthy. Roughly 10 milliliters of peripheral blood were drawn from each donor into EDTA-treated Vacutainer tubes. Ficoll-Paque density-gradient centrifugation was used to isolate PBMCs, with at least 7 million obtained per sample. Trizol reagent was used to extract total RNA from PBMCs, with at least 5 micrograms per sample. Naive CD45RAhigh/CD27high T cell percentages were measured by flow cytometry on a PBMC aliquot from every donor. The library was prepared using 5' RACE. Reads for this sample came from an Illumina HiSeq 2500. The second PCR ran for roughly 7 to 11 cycles and used a J-beta primer mix along with a sample-barcoded 5' primer. A template-switch 5' adaptor carrying 12 random nucleotides introduced a unique molecular identifier onto each TCR beta cDNA molecule. At least 2.5 million CDR3-containing paired-end reads were obtained from each sample. First-strand cDNA was synthesized from all RNA with the Mint cDNA synthesis kit, primed by a TRBC-specific oligonucleotide. All cDNA was treated with uracil-DNA glycosylase and then went through a first 18-cycle PCR with the universal primers M1SS and BC2_uni_R. From the authors' description of their analysis: For normalization, 1 million high-quality reads, each with a distinct molecular identifier, were randomly selected from each sample. Reads with shared molecular identifiers were discarded instead of being binned into consensus sequences. CDR3 identification, clonotype clustering and error correction used MiTCR with a Q25 quality threshold and the strictest error-elimination algorithm. Lower-bound total TCR beta diversity was estimated with a nonparametric unseen species model using Euler transformation. TCRdb trimmed public reads at Q25 via fastp, called clones via MiXCR and kept in-frame beta chains. One record per CDR3 amino acid sequence lists the most common genes and DNA. For this entry, the V and J calls and clone size follow TCRdb and not the study's own pipeline. Here the sample has approximately 1.5 million distinct CDR3 sequences; 34% occur a single time. The biggest ten clones account for 11% of the sample.

The material sequenced was blood. The rearranged chain carries TRBV5-5 and TRBJ2-1, with a tentative D gene TRBD2 over 6 matching bases. The sequence was obtained from a woman under 40 in good health. The CDR3 loop reads CASSHGLPNEQFF. The sequenced DNA: TGTGCCAGCAGCCACGGACTACCAAATGAGCAGTTCTTC.